The rows below give T cell receptor beta chains drawn from one sample of a study of blood T cell repertoires in COVID-19. The assay was immunoSEQ multiplex PCR, and TCRdb's table has in-frame clones only and misses some. The table records approximately 360,000 clones, 85% to 90% of them present only once. The sequenced sample was PBMCs or T cells enriched from blood (not recorded which). Every receptor here comes from a woman aged 25 to 39 with acute COVID-19. The CDR3 runs from the conserved cysteine through the conserved F or W. D genes are given only for firm matches. Clone size is given for some rows only: seen once, a few or many times, or a class if the clone is expanded.

j_gene: TRBJ1-4
d_gene: TRBD1
abundance: NA
v_gene: TRBV11-2
CDR3nt: TGTGCCAGCAGCTTTCAAGGGGGCGCGGGAGAAAAACTGTTTTTT
CDR3aa: CASSFQGGAGEKLFF

j_gene: TRBJ2-3
d_gene: TRBD1
abundance: few
v_gene: TRBV5-4
CDR3nt: TGTGCCAGCAGATCCGGACAGGACACAGATACGCAGTATTTT
CDR3aa: CASRSGQDTDTQYF

j_gene: TRBJ1-4
d_gene: NA
abundance: NA
v_gene: TRBV19
CDR3nt: TGTGCCAGTAGTATTTTCAGGGTTGGCGAAAAACTGTTTTTT
CDR3aa: CASSIFRVGEKLFF

j_gene: TRBJ1-3
d_gene: TRBD1
abundance: NA
v_gene: TRBV24-1
CDR3nt: TGTGCCACCGATTTGATTGCTCTGCTATCAGGGGGAGTAGCTGGAAACACCATATATTTT
CDR3aa: CATDLIALLSGGVAGNTIYF

j_gene: TRBJ2-1
d_gene: NA
abundance: NA
v_gene: TRBV24-1
CDR3nt: TGTGCCACCAGTGATTTGGGGAGCGGCTCCCGGAACAATGAGCAGTTCTTC
CDR3aa: CATSDLGSGSRNNEQFF

j_gene: TRBJ2-7
d_gene: NA
abundance: NA
v_gene: TRBV3-1/TRBV3-2
CDR3nt: TGTGCCAGCAGCCACTCCCTTCGCGAGCAGTACTTC
CDR3aa: CASSHSLREQYF

j_gene: TRBJ1-5
d_gene: TRBD1
abundance: few
v_gene: TRBV7-9
CDR3nt: TGTGCCAGCAGCAAGACGGGACAGGGCGATCAGCCCCAGCATTTT
CDR3aa: CASSKTGQGDQPQHF

j_gene: TRBJ2-7
d_gene: TRBD1
abundance: few
v_gene: TRBV4-1
CDR3nt: TGCGCCAGCAGCCATCCTACAGGGGCTTACGAGCAGTACTTC
CDR3aa: CASSHPTGAYEQYF

j_gene: TRBJ1-1
d_gene: NA
abundance: NA
v_gene: TRBV7-9
CDR3nt: TGTGCCAGCAGCGGCGGGGAAACCACTGAAGCTTTCTTT
CDR3aa: CASSGGETTEAFF

j_gene: TRBJ2-7
d_gene: NA
abundance: NA
v_gene: TRBV7-5
CDR3nt: TGTGTCAGAAGCTCGAGGACAGGGGAAAAAGACGAGCAGTACTTC
CDR3aa: CVRSSRTGEKDEQYF

j_gene: TRBJ1-1
d_gene: NA
abundance: NA
v_gene: TRBV4-2
CDR3nt: TGTGCCAGCAGCCCGGTTTCGGTTCTAGGGACTACTGGCGCTTTCTTT
CDR3aa: CASSPVSVLGTTGAFF

j_gene: TRBJ2-2
d_gene: TRBD1
abundance: NA
v_gene: TRBV9
CDR3nt: TGTGCCAGCAGGCCGGACAGGGGAGGTACCGGGGAGCTGTTTTTT
CDR3aa: CASRPDRGGTGELFF

j_gene: TRBJ2-7
d_gene: TRBD1
abundance: NA
v_gene: TRBV2
CDR3nt: TGTGCCAGCAGTAAGGGACAGGGCGTCTACGAGCAGTACTTC
CDR3aa: CASSKGQGVYEQYF

j_gene: TRBJ1-3
d_gene: TRBD1
abundance: many
v_gene: TRBV30
CDR3nt: TGTGCCGCTGACAGGGGAGGGACCATATATTTT
CDR3aa: CAADRGGTIYF

j_gene: TRBJ2-3
d_gene: NA
abundance: NA
v_gene: TRBV5-1
CDR3nt: TGCGCCAGCAGCTTACTGGGACAAGACGCAGATACGCAGTATTTT
CDR3aa: CASSLLGQDADTQYF

j_gene: TRBJ2-3
d_gene: TRBD2
abundance: NA
v_gene: TRBV5-1
CDR3nt: TGCGCCAGCTTCCAGCGGGGGGTAGATACGCAGTATTTT
CDR3aa: CASFQRGVDTQYF

j_gene: TRBJ1-3
d_gene: NA
abundance: NA
v_gene: TRBV7-6
CDR3nt: TGTGCCAGCACCTCACGTAAGAACAGGGAATCTGGAAACACCATATATTTT
CDR3aa: CASTSRKNRESGNTIYF

j_gene: TRBJ2-2
d_gene: TRBD2
abundance: NA
v_gene: TRBV7-9
CDR3nt: TGTGCCAGCAGCCGGGGGACTAGCGGTAATAGCGGGGAGCTGTTTTTT
CDR3aa: CASSRGTSGNSGELFF

j_gene: TRBJ1-2
d_gene: NA
abundance: NA
v_gene: TRBV5-1
CDR3nt: TGCGCCAGCAGCTCGGGAGGTGGCTACACCTTC
CDR3aa: CASSSGGGYTF

j_gene: TRBJ1-1
d_gene: NA
abundance: NA
v_gene: TRBV9
CDR3nt: TGTGCCAGCAGCGTAGCTCGGGGGAACACTGAAGCTTTCTTT
CDR3aa: CASSVARGNTEAFF

j_gene: TRBJ1-5
d_gene: NA
abundance: NA
v_gene: TRBV4-1
CDR3nt: TGCGCCAGCAGCCACTCGCGGGGTAGGGGCAATCAGCCCCAGCATTTT
CDR3aa: CASSHSRGRGNQPQHF

j_gene: TRBJ2-7
d_gene: NA
abundance: NA
v_gene: TRBV7-2
CDR3nt: TGTGCCAGCAGCTTAGTGGCCAGGGGTTCGTACGAGCAGTACTTC
CDR3aa: CASSLVARGSYEQYF